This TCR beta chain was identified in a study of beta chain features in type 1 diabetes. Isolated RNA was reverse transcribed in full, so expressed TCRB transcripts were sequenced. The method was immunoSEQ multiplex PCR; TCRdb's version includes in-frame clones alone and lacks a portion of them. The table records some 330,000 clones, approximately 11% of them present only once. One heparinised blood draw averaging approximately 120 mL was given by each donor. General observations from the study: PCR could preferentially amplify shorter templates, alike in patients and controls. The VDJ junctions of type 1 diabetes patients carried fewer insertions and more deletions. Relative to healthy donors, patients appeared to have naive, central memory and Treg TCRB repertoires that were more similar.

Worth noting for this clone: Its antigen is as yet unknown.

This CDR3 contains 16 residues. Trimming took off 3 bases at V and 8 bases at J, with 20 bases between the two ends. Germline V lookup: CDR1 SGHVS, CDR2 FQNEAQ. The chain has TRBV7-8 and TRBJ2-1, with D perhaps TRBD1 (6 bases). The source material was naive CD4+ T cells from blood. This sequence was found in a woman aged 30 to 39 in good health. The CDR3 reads CASSLAPGPQGHEQFF. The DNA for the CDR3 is TGTGCCAGCAGCTTGGCCCCCGGTCCTCAGGGGCATGAGCAGTTCTTC.